This TCR beta chain emerged from a study of technical replicates of blood from several donors. Method: immunoSEQ multiplex PCR; TCRdb's copy keeps in-frame clones and lacks some. This sample has about 80,000 clones, with more than 85% found just once. Germline V gene lookup returns CDR1 SGHVS and CDR2 FNYEAQ. This CDR3 has 16 amino acids. V lost 3 bases, J lost 6 bases, and 8 bases stayed unmatched. The clonotype comes from a human donor in good health. The chain has TRBV7-6 and TRBJ2-3; 11 bases fit TRBD2. Sequenced material: T cells isolated from PBMCs. The CDR3 reads CASSFATSGRGDTQYF. The CDR3 DNA is TGTGCCAGCAGCTTCGCAACTAGCGGGAGAGGGGATACGCAGTATTTT. Using reference TRBV7-6 and TRBJ2-3 for the parts outside the CDR3, the full variable domain is GAGVSQSPRYKVTKRGQDVALRCDPISGHVSLYWYRQALGQGPEFLTYFNYEAQQDKSGLPNDRFSAERPEGSISTLTIQRTEQRDSAMYRCASSFATSGRGDTQYFGPGTRLTVL.